Listed below are T cell receptor beta chains from one sample, sequenced in a study of T cell responses to AZD1222 COVID-19 vaccine. Sequencing was performed with immunoSEQ multiplex PCR; in TCRdb, only in-frame clones are kept and a portion is missing. The table shows 150,000 or so clones, with approximately 90% occurring only once. The source was peripheral blood, collected on day 0 of AZD1222 vaccination. The receptors shown here come from an adult in good health. The CDR3 runs from the conserved cysteine through the conserved F or W. A D gene is named only where the DNA matches it firmly. Part of the rows lack a size; the others show once, few, many or a class for expanded clones.

D gene	V gene	clone size	CDR3 length	J gene	CDR3 protein	CDR3 DNA
TRBD1	TRBV7-9	-	13	TRBJ1-5	CASGRQGNQPQHF	TGTGCCAGCGGGAGACAGGGGAATCAGCCCCAGCATTTT
-	TRBV18	-	13	TRBJ1-5	CASSPGQYQPQHF	TGTGCCAGCTCACCGGGCCAGTATCAGCCCCAGCATTTT
TRBD1	TRBV3-1/TRBV3-2	-	15	TRBJ2-5	CASSQGQQGRETQYF	TGTGCCAGCAGCCAAGGACAACAGGGGCGGGAGACCCAGTACTTC
-	TRBV21-1	-	16	TRBJ1-1	CASSKEGGQGGTEAFF	TGTGCCAGCAGCAAAGAGGGGGGACAGGGTGGCACTGAAGCTTTCTTT
-	TRBV5-4	-	12	TRBJ2-1	CASSFAIQEQFF	TGTGCCAGCAGCTTTGCGATTCAGGAGCAGTTCTTC
-	TRBV7-2	-	13	TRBJ2-7	CASSFSGAYEQYF	TGTGCCAGCAGCTTTTCAGGAGCCTACGAGCAGTACTTC
TRBD1	TRBV2	-	15	TRBJ2-5	CASSAGQGGSETQYF	TGTGCCAGCAGTGCCGGACAGGGGGGCTCAGAGACCCAGTACTTC
TRBD1	TRBV28	-	16	TRBJ1-3	CASSPTGQFSGNTIYF	TGTGCCAGCAGCCCGACGGGACAGTTCTCTGGAAACACCATATATTTT
TRBD1	TRBV19	-	15	TRBJ1-2	CASSILRGQGYGYTF	TGTGCCAGTAGTATATTGAGGGGACAGGGCTATGGCTACACCTTC
TRBD2	TRBV5-1	once	17	TRBJ2-3	CASSLAPSGGARDTQYF	TGCGCCAGCAGCTTGGCCCCTAGCGGGGGCGCAAGGGATACGCAGTATTTT
-	TRBV19	-	15	TRBJ2-7	CASPQGLLWAYEQYF	TGTGCCAGTCCTCAGGGGCTCCTGTGGGCCTACGAGCAGTACTTC
-	TRBV7-9	few	15	TRBJ1-4	CASSLSEGRNEKLFF	TGTGCCAGCAGCTTATCGGAGGGGCGTAATGAAAAACTGTTTTTT
-	TRBV7-8	-	14	TRBJ1-5	CASSSGAANQPQHF	TGTGCCAGCAGCTCCGGGGCAGCCAATCAGCCCCAGCATTTT
-	TRBV9	-	15	TRBJ1-2	CASSSRTQINYGYTF	TGTGCCAGCAGCTCCCGGACTCAGATCAACTATGGCTACACCTTC
-	TRBV9	-	14	TRBJ2-7	CASSVGSSSHEQYF	TGTGCCAGCAGCGTAGGCAGTAGCTCCCACGAGCAGTACTTC
-	TRBV6-5	-	15	TRBJ1-2	CASSLSMDSGNGYTF	TGTGCCAGCAGCCTATCGATGGACAGCGGTAATGGCTACACCTTC
TRBD1	TRBV5-4	-	15	TRBJ1-2	CASSPGGGQNYGYTF	TGTGCCAGCAGCCCAGGGGGCGGGCAGAACTATGGCTACACCTTC
-	TRBV6-1	-	18	TRBJ1-6	CASSESWGKGSYNSPLHF	TGTGCCAGCAGTGAATCATGGGGCAAAGGCTCCTATAATTCACCCCTCCACTTT
-	TRBV4-3	-	16	TRBJ1-2	CASSQGRSEGYYGYTF	TGCGCCAGCAGCCAAGGTCGGTCGGAGGGGTACTATGGCTACACCTTC
-	TRBV28	-	13	TRBJ1-2	CAMALTRDYGYTF	TGTGCCATGGCCCTCACCCGGGACTATGGCTACACCTTC
TRBD2	TRBV7-2	-	15	TRBJ2-7	CASSLGLATTYEQYF	TGTGCCAGCAGCTTGGGACTAGCGACAACCTACGAGCAGTACTTC
-	TRBV12-3/TRBV12-4	-	13	TRBJ2-2	CASSSGFTGELFF	TGTGCCAGCAGTTCAGGGTTTACCGGGGAGCTGTTTTTT
TRBD1	TRBV7-8	-	16	TRBJ1-6	CASSLGQGGLNSPLHF	TGTGCCAGCAGCCTCGGACAGGGGGGCCTTAATTCACCCCTCCACTTT
-	TRBV7-9	-	12	TRBJ1-1	CASSSGGPEAFF	TGTGCCAGCAGCTCAGGCGGACCCGAAGCTTTCTTT
TRBD2	TRBV10-3	-	16	TRBJ2-7	CAINSLPSGGANEQYF	TGTGCCATCAACTCCCTCCCCAGCGGGGGGGCAAACGAGCAGTACTTC
-	TRBV7-9	once	14	TRBJ1-1	CASSSLAGDTEAFF	TGTGCCAGCAGCTCATTGGCGGGGGACACTGAAGCTTTCTTT
-	TRBV7-2	-	14	TRBJ1-2	CASSLGGNIYGYTF	TGTGCCAGCAGCTTGGGGGGGAATATCTATGGCTACACCTTC
-	TRBV3-1/TRBV3-2	-	16	TRBJ1-2	CASSQDLVAGNYGYTF	TGTGCCAGCAGCCAAGATCTGGTCGCAGGTAACTATGGCTACACCTTC
TRBD2	TRBV2	-	15	TRBJ2-5	CASSERASGVGTQYF	TGTGCCAGCAGTGAAAGGGCTAGCGGGGTTGGGACCCAGTACTTC
-	TRBV5-1	-	15	TRBJ1-4	CASSSGTTTNEKLFF	TGCGCCAGCAGCTCCGGGACAACCACTAATGAAAAACTGTTTTTT
TRBD1	TRBV28	-	14	TRBJ1-5	CASIRGQGGQPQHF	TGTGCCAGCATCCGGGGACAGGGAGGGCAGCCCCAGCATTTT
TRBD2	TRBV3-1/TRBV3-2	-	16	TRBJ2-7	CASSQVHGGAPYEQYF	TGTGCCAGCAGCCAAGTGCACGGGGGGGCTCCCTACGAGCAGTACTTC
-	TRBV4-1	-	14	TRBJ1-4	CASRPGTTNEKLFF	TGCGCCAGCCGGCCCGGGACAACTAATGAAAAACTGTTTTTT
-	TRBV3-1/TRBV3-2	-	15	TRBJ1-1	CASSQASLLNTEAFF	TGTGCCAGCAGCCAAGCCTCCCTGTTGAACACTGAAGCTTTCTTT
TRBD1	TRBV6-5	-	16	TRBJ2-5	CASSYAGQGAQETQYF	TGTGCCAGCAGTTACGCGGGACAGGGGGCCCAAGAGACCCAGTACTTC
-	TRBV4-3	-	13	TRBJ2-2	CASSQEETGELFF	TGCGCCAGCAGCCAAGAAGAGACCGGGGAGCTGTTTTTT
-	TRBV7-6	-	16	TRBJ2-3	CASSLAQLTGTDTQYF	TGTGCCAGCAGCTTAGCGCAGTTGACGGGCACAGATACGCAGTATTTT
-	TRBV6-2/TRBV6-3	-	15	TRBJ1-5	CASSRDIAPGQPQHF	TGTGCCAGCAGCCGGGACATCGCCCCGGGCCAGCCCCAGCATTTT
TRBD1	TRBV5-1	-	15	TRBJ2-2	CASSLDRGNTGELFF	TGCGCCAGCAGCTTAGACAGGGGGAACACCGGGGAGCTGTTTTTT
TRBD1	TRBV5-1	-	15	TRBJ1-2	CASSLGTGKADGYTF	TGCGCCAGCAGCTTAGGGACAGGGAAGGCGGATGGCTACACCTTC
TRBD2	TRBV12-5	-	13	TRBJ2-1	CASGSGTSNEQFF	TGTGCTAGTGGTTCCGGGACTAGCAATGAGCAGTTCTTC
-	TRBV4-3	-	15	TRBJ1-5	CASSQVSGDNQPQHF	TGCGCCAGCAGCCAAGTCTCGGGAGACAATCAGCCCCAGCATTTT
TRBD2	TRBV5-5	-	18	TRBJ2-3	CASSLLPSGGVRTDTQYF	TGTGCCAGCAGCTTGTTGCCTAGCGGGGGGGTCCGCACAGATACGCAGTATTTT
TRBD1	TRBV7-9	-	15	TRBJ2-5	CASSKSLRGPETQYF	TGTGCCAGCAGCAAATCACTCAGGGGGCCGGAGACCCAGTACTTC
-	TRBV4-1	-	15	TRBJ2-3	CASSEQGFGTDTQYF	TGCGCCAGCAGCGAGCAGGGATTCGGCACAGATACGCAGTATTTT
-	TRBV10-3	-	15	TRBJ1-2	CAISEPGGTMGGYTF	TGTGCCATCAGTGAGCCGGGGGGGACGATGGGTGGCTACACCTTC
-	TRBV7-2	-	16	TRBJ2-7	CASSASGGPTSYEQYF	TGTGCCAGCAGCGCCTCGGGGGGCCCGACGTCCTACGAGCAGTACTTC
-	TRBV7-2	-	15	TRBJ2-7	CASSLQPIRSYEQYF	TGTGCCAGCAGCTTACAACCGATTCGCTCCTACGAGCAGTACTTC
TRBD2	TRBV3-1/TRBV3-2	-	18	TRBJ2-4	CASSFSSGIGTYKNIQYF	TGTGCCAGCAGCTTCTCGAGCGGGATCGGAACCTACAAAAACATTCAGTACTTC
TRBD2	TRBV5-4	-	15	TRBJ2-7	CASSLTSGATYEQYF	TGTGCCAGCAGCTTGACTAGCGGGGCGACCTACGAGCAGTACTTC
TRBD1	TRBV5-1	-	14	TRBJ2-3	CASSSTGGADTQYF	TGCGCCAGCAGCTCCACAGGGGGCGCAGATACGCAGTATTTT
-	TRBV27	-	15	TRBJ2-6	CASSLGVGGANVLTF	TGTGCCAGCAGTTTGGGGGTAGGAGGGGCCAACGTCCTGACTTTC
-	TRBV19	-	13	TRBJ2-7	CASSWLGALEQYF	TGTGCCAGTAGTTGGCTAGGGGCTCTCGAGCAGTACTTC
TRBD1	TRBV4-1	-	14	TRBJ2-7	CASSRGTGVYEQYF	TGCGCCAGCAGCCGGGGGACAGGAGTATACGAGCAGTACTTC
-	TRBV9	-	14	TRBJ1-6	CASSVEEGRSPLHF	TGTGCCAGCAGCGTAGAGGAGGGAAGGTCACCCCTCCACTTT
-	TRBV7-9	-	14	TRBJ1-6	CASSPEWANSPLHF	TGTGCCAGCAGCCCTGAATGGGCGAATTCACCCCTCCACTTT
-	TRBV7-9	-	12	TRBJ1-2	CASTTTSGGYTF	TGTGCCAGCACCACCACTTCGGGGGGCTACACCTTC